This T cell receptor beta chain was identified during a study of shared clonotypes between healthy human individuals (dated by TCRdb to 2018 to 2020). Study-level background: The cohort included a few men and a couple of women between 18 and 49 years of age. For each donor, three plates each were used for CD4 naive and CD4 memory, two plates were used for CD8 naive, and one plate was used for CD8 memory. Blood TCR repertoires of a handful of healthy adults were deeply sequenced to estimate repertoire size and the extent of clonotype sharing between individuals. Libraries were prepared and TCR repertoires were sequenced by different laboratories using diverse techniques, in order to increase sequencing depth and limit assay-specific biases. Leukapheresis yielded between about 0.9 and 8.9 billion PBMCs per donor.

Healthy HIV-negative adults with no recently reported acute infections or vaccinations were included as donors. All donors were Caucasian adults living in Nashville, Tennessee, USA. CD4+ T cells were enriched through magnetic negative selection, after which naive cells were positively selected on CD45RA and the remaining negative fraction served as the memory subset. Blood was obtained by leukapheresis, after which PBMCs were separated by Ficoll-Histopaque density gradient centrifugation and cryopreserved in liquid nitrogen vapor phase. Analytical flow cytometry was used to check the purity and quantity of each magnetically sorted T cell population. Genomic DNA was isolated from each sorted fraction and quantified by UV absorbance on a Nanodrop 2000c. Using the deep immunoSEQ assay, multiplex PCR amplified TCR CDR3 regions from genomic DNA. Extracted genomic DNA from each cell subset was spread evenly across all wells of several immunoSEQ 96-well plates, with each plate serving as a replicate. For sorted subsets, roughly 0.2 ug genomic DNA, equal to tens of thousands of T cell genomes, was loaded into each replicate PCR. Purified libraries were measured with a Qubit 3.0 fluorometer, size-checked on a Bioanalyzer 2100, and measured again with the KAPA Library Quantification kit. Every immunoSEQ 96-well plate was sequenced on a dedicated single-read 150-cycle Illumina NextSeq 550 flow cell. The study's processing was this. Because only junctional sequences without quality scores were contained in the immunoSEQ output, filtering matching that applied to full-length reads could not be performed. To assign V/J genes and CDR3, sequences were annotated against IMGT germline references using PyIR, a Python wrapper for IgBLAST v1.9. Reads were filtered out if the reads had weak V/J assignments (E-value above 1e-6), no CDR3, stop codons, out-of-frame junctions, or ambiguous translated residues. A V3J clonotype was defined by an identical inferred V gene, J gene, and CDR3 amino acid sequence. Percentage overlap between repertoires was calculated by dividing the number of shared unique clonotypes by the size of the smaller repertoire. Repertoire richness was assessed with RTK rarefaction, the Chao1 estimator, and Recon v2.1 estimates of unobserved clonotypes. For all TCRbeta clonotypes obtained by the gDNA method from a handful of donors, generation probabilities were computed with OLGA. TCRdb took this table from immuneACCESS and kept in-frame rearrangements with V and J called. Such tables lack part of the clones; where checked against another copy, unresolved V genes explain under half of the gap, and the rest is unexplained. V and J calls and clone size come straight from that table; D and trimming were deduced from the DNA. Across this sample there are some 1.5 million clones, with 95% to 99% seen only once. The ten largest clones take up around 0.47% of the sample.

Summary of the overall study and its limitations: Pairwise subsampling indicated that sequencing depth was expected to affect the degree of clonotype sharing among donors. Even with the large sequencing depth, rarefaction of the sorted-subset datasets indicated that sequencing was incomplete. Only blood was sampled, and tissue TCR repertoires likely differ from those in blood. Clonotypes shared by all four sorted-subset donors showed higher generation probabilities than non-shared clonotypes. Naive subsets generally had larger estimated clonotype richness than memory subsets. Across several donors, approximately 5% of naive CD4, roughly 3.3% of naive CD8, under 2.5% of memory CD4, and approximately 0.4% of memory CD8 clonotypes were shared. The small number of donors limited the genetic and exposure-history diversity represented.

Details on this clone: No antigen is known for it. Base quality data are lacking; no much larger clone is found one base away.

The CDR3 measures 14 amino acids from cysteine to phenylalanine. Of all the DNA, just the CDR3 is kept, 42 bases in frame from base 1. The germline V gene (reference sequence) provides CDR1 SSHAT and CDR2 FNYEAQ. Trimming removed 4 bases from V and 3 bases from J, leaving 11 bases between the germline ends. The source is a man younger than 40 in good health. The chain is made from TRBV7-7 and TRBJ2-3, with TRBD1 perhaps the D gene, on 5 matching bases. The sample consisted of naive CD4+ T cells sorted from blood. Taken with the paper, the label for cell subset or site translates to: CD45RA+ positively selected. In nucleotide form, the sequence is TGTGCCAGCAGCTACAGGTTAGGGACAGATACGCAGTATTTT. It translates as CASSYRLGTDTQYF.